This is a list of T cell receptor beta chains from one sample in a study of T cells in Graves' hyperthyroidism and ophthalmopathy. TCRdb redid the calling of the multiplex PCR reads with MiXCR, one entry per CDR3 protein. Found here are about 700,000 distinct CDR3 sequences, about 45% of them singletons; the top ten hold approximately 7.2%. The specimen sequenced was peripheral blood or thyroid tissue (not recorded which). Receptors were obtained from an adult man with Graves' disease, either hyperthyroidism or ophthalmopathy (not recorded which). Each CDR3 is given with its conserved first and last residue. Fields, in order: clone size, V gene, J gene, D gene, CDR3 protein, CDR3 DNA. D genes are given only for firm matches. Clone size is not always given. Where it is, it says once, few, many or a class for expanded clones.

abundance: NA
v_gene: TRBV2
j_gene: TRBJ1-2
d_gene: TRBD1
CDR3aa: CASSEAGTGNGYTF
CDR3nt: TGTGCCAGCAGTGAAGCCGGGACAGGGAATGGCTACACCTTC

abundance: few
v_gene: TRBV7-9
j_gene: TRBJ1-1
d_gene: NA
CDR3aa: CASSLERAYEAFF
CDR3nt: TGTGCCAGCAGCTTAGAGAGGGCTTATGAAGCTTTCTTT

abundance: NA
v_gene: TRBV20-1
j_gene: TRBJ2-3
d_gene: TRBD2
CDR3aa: CSARENSGITDTQYF
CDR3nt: TGCAGTGCTAGAGAGAATAGCGGGATCACAGATACGCAGTATTTT

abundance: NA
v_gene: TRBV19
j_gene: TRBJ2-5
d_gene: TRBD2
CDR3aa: CASSTIAGETQYF
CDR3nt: TGTGCCAGTAGTACGATAGCGGGAGAGACCCAGTACTTC

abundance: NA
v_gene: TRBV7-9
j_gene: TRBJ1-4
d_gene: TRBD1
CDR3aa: CASSTGQGASNEKLFF
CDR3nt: TGTGCCAGCAGTACTGGACAGGGGGCTTCTAATGAAAAACTGTTTTTT

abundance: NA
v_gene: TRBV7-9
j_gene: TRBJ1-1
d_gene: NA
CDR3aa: CASSLMDTLNTEAFF
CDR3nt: TGTGCCAGCAGCTTGATGGACACGTTGAACACTGAAGCTTTCTTT

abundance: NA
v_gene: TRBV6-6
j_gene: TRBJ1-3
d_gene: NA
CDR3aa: CASTLLVPGNTIYF
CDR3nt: TGTGCCAGCACCCTCCTAGTCCCTGGAAACACCATATATTTT

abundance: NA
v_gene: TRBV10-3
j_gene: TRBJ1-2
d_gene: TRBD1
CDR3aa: CATSDYRGFGYTF
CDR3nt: TGTGCCACCAGTGATTACAGGGGGTTTGGCTACACCTTC

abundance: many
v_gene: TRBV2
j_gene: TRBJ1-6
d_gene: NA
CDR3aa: CASLPGPLYSPLHF
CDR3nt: TGTGCCAGCTTACCGGGACCCTTGTATTCACCCCTCCACTTT

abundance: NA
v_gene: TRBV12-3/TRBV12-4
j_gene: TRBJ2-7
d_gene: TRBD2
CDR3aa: CASTHSGTYEQYF
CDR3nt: TGTGCCAGCACCCATAGCGGGACCTACGAGCAGTACTTC

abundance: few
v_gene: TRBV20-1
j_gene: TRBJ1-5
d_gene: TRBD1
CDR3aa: CSARGGQGATQPQHF
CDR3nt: TGCAGTGCTAGAGGGGGACAGGGGGCCACTCAGCCCCAGCATTTT

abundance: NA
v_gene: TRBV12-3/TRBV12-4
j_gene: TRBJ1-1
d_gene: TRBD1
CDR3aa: CASSTGVRTEAFF
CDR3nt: TGTGCCAGCAGTACAGGGGTCAGGACTGAAGCTTTCTTT

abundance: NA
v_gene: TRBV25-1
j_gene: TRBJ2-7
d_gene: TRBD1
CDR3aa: CASRPPGQGAYEQYF
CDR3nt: TGTGCCAGCCGCCCCCCGGGACAGGGTGCCTACGAGCAGTACTTC

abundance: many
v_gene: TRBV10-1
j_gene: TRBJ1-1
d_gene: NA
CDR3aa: CASSRDLSNTEAFF
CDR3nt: TGCGCCAGCAGTCGGGACCTTTCTAACACTGAAGCTTTCTTT

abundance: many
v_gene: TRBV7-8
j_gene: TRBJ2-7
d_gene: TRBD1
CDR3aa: CASNDRGNYEQYF
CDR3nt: TGTGCCAGCAACGACAGGGGTAACTACGAGCAGTACTTC

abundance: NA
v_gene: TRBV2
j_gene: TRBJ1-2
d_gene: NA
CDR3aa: CASSDQRVLNGPNYGYTF
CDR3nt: TGTGCCAGCAGTGACCAACGAGTCCTTAATGGGCCTAACTATGGCTACACCTTC

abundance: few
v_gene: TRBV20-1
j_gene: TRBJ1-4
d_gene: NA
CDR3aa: CSARGGGWDEKLFF
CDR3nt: TGCAGTGCTAGAGGGGGGGGGTGGGATGAAAAACTGTTTTTT

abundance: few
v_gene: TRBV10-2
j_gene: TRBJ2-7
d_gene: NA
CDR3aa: CASSEGPLSEQYF
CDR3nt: TGCGCCAGCAGTGAAGGGCCGTTAAGCGAGCAGTACTTC

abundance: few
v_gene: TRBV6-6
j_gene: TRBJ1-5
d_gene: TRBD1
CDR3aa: CASSGGDRAYQPQHF
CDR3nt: TGTGCCAGCAGTGGTGGGGACAGGGCCTATCAGCCCCAGCATTTT

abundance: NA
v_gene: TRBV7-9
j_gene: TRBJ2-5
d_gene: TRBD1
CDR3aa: CASSRTGIGETQYF
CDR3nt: TGTGCCAGCAGCCGGACAGGGATAGGAGAGACCCAGTACTTC

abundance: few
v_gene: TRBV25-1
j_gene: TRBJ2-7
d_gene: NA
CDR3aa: CASSSAASYEQYF
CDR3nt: TGTGCCAGCTCCTCGGCGGCGTCCTACGAGCAGTACTTC

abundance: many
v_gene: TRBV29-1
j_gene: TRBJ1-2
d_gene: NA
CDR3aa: CSVDETSVHGYTF
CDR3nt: TGCAGCGTTGATGAGACCTCCGTCCATGGCTACACCTTC

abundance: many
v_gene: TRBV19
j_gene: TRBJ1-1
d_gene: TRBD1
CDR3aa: CATRTGLNTEAFF
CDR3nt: TGTGCCACCCGGACAGGATTGAACACTGAAGCTTTCTTT

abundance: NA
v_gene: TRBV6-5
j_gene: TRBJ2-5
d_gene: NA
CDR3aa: CASRTLEFAETQYF
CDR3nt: TGTGCCAGCAGAACCTTGGAGTTCGCAGAGACCCAGTACTTC

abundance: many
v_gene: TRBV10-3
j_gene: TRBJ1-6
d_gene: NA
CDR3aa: CAISEEGHNSPLHF
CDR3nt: TGTGCCATCAGTGAGGAGGGCCATAATTCACCCCTCCACTTT

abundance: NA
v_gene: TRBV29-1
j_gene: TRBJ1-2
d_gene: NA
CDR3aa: CSAEGRGGGGYGYTF
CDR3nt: TGCAGCGCCGAGGGCCGGGGTGGGGGCGGCTATGGCTACACCTTC

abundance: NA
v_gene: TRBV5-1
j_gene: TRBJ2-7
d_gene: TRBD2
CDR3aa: CASSLTSGTEEQYF
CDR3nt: TGCGCCAGCAGCTTGACTAGCGGGACTGAAGAGCAGTACTTC

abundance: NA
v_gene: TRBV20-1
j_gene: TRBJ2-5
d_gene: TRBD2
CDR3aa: CSASGTSGGETQYF
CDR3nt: TGCAGTGCCTCCGGGACTAGCGGGGGCGAGACCCAGTACTTC

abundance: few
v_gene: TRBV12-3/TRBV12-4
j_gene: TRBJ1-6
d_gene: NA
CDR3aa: CASSPTGDYNSPLHF
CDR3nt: TGTGCCAGCAGTCCCACGGGAGACTATAATTCACCCCTCCACTTT

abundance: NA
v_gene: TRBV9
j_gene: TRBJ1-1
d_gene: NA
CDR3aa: CAWGEAFF
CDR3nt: TGTGCCTGGGGAGAAGCTTTCTTT

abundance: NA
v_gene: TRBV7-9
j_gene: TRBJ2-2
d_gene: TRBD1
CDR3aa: CASSLGTGSGGELFF
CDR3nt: TGTGCCAGCAGTCTCGGGACAGGGTCGGGCGGGGAGCTGTTTTTT

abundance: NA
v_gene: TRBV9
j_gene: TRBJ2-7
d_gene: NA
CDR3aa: CASSQDEGAGYEQYF
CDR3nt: TGCGCCAGCAGCCAAGATGAGGGGGCGGGATACGAGCAGTACTTC

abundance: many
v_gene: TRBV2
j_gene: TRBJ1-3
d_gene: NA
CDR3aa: CASRMGKGNTIYF
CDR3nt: TGTGCCAGCAGGATGGGGAAAGGAAACACCATATATTTT

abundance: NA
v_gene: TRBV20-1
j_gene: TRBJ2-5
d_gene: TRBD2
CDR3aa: CSARGASGSFRETQYF
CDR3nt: TGCAGTGCTAGGGGGGCTAGCGGGAGTTTCCGGGAGACCCAGTACTTC

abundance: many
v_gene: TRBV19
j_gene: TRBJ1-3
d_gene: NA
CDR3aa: CASSIPDGNTIYF
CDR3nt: TGTGCCAGTAGTATCCCCGACGGAAACACCATATATTTT

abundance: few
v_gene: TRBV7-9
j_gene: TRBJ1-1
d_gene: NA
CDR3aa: CASSPGRVTEAFF
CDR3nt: TGTGCCAGCAGCCCAGGTCGGGTCACTGAAGCTTTCTTT

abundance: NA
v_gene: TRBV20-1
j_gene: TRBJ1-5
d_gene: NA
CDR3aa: CSATTGPLGQPQHF
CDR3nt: TGCAGTGCTACCACGGGCCCCCTTGGTCAGCCCCAGCATTTT

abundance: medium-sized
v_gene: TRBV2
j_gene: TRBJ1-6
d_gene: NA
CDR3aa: CASSDGGNSPLHF
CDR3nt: TGTGCCAGCAGTGACGGCGGAAATTCACCCCTCCACTTT

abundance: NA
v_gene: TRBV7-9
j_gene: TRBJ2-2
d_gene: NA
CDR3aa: CASSPPGADTGELFF
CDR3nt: TGTGCCAGCAGCCCTCCAGGGGCTGACACCGGGGAGCTGTTTTTT

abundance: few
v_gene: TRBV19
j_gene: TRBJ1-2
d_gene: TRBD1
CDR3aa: CASSRTGLSGYTF
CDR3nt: TGTGCCAGTAGTAGGACAGGACTATCTGGCTACACCTTC

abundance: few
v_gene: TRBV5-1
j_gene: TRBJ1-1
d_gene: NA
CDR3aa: CASSLGSGDTEAFF
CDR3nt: TGCGCCAGCAGCTTGGGATCGGGGGACACTGAAGCTTTCTTT

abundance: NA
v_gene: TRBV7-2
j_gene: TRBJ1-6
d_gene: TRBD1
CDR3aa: CASSFGQGKGNSPLHF
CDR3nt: TGTGCCAGCAGCTTCGGACAGGGGAAGGGTAATTCACCCCTCCACTTT

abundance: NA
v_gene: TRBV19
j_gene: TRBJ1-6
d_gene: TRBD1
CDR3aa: CASMETGGIGNSPLHF
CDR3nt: TGTGCCAGTATGGAGACAGGGGGCATAGGGAATTCACCCCTCCACTTT

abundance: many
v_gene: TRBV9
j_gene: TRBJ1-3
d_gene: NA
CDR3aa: CASSVTGLPSGNTIYF
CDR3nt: TGTGCCAGCAGCGTCACAGGGCTTCCCTCTGGAAACACCATATATTTT

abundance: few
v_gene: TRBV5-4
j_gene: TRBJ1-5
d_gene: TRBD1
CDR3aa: CASSSYPGQPHQPQHF
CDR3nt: TGTGCCAGCAGCTCTTACCCGGGACAGCCCCATCAGCCCCAGCATTTT